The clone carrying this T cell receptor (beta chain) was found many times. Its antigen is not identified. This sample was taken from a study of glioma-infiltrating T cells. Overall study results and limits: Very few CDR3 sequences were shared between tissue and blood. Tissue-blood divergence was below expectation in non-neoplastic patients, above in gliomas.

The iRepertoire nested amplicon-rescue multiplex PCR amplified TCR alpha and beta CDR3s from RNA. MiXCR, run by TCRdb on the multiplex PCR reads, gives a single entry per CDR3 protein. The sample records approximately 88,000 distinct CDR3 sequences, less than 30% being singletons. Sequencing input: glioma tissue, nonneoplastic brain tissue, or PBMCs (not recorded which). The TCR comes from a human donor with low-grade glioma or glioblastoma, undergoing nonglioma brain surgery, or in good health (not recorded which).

The CDR3 DNA is TGTGCCAGCAGGCCCGGGACTAGCGGGAGTGATACGCAGTATTTT. This encodes CASRPGTSGSDTQYF. The chain recombines TRBV7-9 with TRBJ2-3; 14 bases agree with TRBD2. Trimming took 6 bases from V and 6 from J; bases not matched to a gene: 5. Germline CDR1 SEHNR, CDR2 FQNEAQ (reference sequence). The CDR3 extends over 15 amino acids.